The next 30 T cell receptor beta chains were all read from a single sample in a study of blood T cell repertoires in COVID-19. Only in-frame clones appear in the TCRdb table, and some are missing; sequencing was by immunoSEQ multiplex PCR. The sample holds 100,000 to 150,000 clones, over 60% seen once. The sequencing input was peripheral blood. The source of these receptors is a woman between 65 and 79 years old with acute or convalescent COVID-19.

This chain uses TRBV7-2 with TRBJ2-5; TRBD2 aligns across 12 bases. V was pared by 8 bases and J by 4 bases, with 11 bases of the junction left unmatched. Per the germline V gene, CDR1 is SGHTA and CDR2 is FQGNSA. This CDR3 comprises 16 residues. The CDR3 DNA is TGTGCCAGCGCGGGGGCTAGCGGGGGGGCAGTAGAGACCCAGTACTTC. Translated, it gives CASAGASGGAVETQYF.

This rearrangement joins TRBV18 to TRBJ1-2; possibly TRBD1 for D (6 bases). With 6 bases removed from V and 9 bases from J, the gap between germline ends came to 11 bases. Germline values: CDR1 KGHSH, CDR2 LQKENI. This CDR3 contains 11 residues. The CDR3 DNA is TGTGCCAGCTCCCCGGACAGAAGCTACACCTTC. It yields the protein CASSPDRSYTF.

This chain connects TRBV11-2 to TRBJ2-5; 10 bases are shared with TRBD2. CDR1 and CDR2 from the germline V gene are SGHAT and FQNNGV. The CDR3 has 15 amino acids. The V and J ends lost 4 bases and 1 base, in that order; junction bases with no gene match: 3. CDR3 DNA sequence: TGTGCCAGCAGCTCTTGGACTAGCGGCCAAGAGACCCAGTACTTC. Amino acids: CASSSWTSGQETQYF. Based on the CDR3 plus reference TRBV11-2 and TRBJ2-5, the full variable domain is EAGVAQSPRYKIIEKRQSVAFWCNPISGHATLYWYQQILGQGPKLLIQFQNNGVVDDSQLPKDRFSAERLKGVDSTLKIQPAKLEDSAVYLCASSSWTSGQETQYFGPGTRLLVL.

The J gene is TRBJ2-1, the V gene TRBV5-1; 7 bases are a match to TRBD1. Losses at the gene ends were 0 bases for V and 2 bases for J; bases not matched to a gene: 2. This CDR3 comprises 15 residues. Per germline, CDR1 SGHRS and CDR2 YFSETQ. Here the CDR3 reads CASSLEGGAYNEQFF. The CDR3 DNA reads as TGCGCCAGCAGCTTGGAAGGGGGCGCCTACAATGAGCAGTTCTTC.

The chain couples TRBV6-6 to TRBJ2-4; D may be TRBD1 (5 bases). Trimming took off 0 bases at V and 3 bases at J, with 12 bases between the two ends. Germline V gene sequence: CDR1 MNHNY, CDR2 SVGAGI (reference sequence). The CDR3 is made up of 16 amino acids. The CDR3 coding sequence is TGTGCCAGCAGTTACTCGGGGCAGGGTAGCAAAAACATTCAGTACTTC. Translation: CASSYSGQGSKNIQYF.

The J gene is TRBJ1-6, the V gene TRBV6-5; TRBD1 agrees at 7 bases. There are 14 residues in the CDR3. The germline V gene encodes CDR1 MNHEY and CDR2 SVGAGI. V shed 6 bases and J 10 bases; nucleotides not matched to a gene: 9. In nucleotides, the CDR3 is TGTGCCAGCAGACGAGACAGGGAAGAATCACCCCTCCACTTT. Its translation: CASRRDREESPLHF.

J is TRBJ2-7 and V is TRBV28; D is possibly TRBD2 (6 bases). The CDR3 consists of 16 residues. CDR1 is MDHEN, CDR2 SYDVKM, per germline. Trimming took 3 bases from V and 3 from J, leaving 18 bases between them. As DNA, the CDR3 is TGTGCCAGCAGTTTCCTTATTAGCGGAATTAACTACGAGCAGTACTTC. Translated, it gives CASSFLISGINYEQYF.

This clone was detected ten times or more. The chain is built from TRBV28 and TRBJ1-4; weak D call: TRBD1 (5 bases). The CDR3 spans 16 residues. V lost 7 bases and J 2 bases, leaving 17 bases between the germline ends. Germline V gene sequence: CDR1 MDHEN, CDR2 SYDVKM. The CDR3 nucleotides are TGTGCCAGCACCGTAGGGGCAAGAACCACTAATGAAAAACTGTTTTTT. Translating it yields CASTVGARTTNEKLFF.

This clone was counted once. In nucleotides, the CDR3 is TGTGCCAGCAGCGTAGCTCCGACAGGTGAAGGCTACACCTTC. Protein sequence: CASSVAPTGEGYTF. J is TRBJ1-2 and V is TRBV9; TRBD1 might be the D (6 bases). Germline-derived CDR1 and CDR2 are SGDLS and YYNGEE. This CDR3 contains 14 residues. V was trimmed by 0 bases and J by 8 bases, leaving 14 bases between them.

The chain couples TRBV7-3 to TRBJ2-1; TRBD1 matches 7 bases. The V gene end was trimmed by 3 bases and the J gene end by 10 bases; junction bases not matched to a gene: 6. This CDR3 is 13 amino acids long. CDR1 and CDR2 (germline): SGHTA, FQGTGA. CDR3 coding DNA: TGTGCCAGCAGCTTTAAACACAGGGGCGAGCAGTTCTTC. Residues: CASSFKHRGEQFF. Based on the CDR3 plus reference TRBV7-3 and TRBJ2-1, the full variable domain is GAGVSQTPSNKVTEKGKYVELRCDPISGHTALYWYRQSLGQGPEFLIYFQGTGAADDSGLPNDRFFAVRPEGSVSTLKIQRTERGDSAVYLCASSFKHRGEQFFGPGTRLTVL.

The chain combines TRBV2 with TRBJ2-5; D may be TRBD1 (8 bases). The V end was cut by 5 bases, the J end by 5 bases, with 18 bases between. The CDR3 sequence is 15 residues long. Germline lookup yields CDR1 SNHLY and CDR2 FYNNEI. The CDR3 here is CASSPNRGGRETQYF. The CDR3, as DNA: TGTGCCAGCAGTCCTAACAGGGGGGGTAGGGAGACCCAGTACTTC. Drawing the rest from reference TRBV2 and TRBJ2-5, the complete variable domain is EPEVTQTPSHQVTQMGQEVILRCVPISNHLYFYWYRQILGQKVEFLVSFYNNEISEKSEIFDDQFSVERPDGSNFTLKIRSTKLEDSAMYFCASSPNRGGRETQYFGPGTRLLVL.

In this sample, this clone turned up a few times. The chain is built from TRBV19 and TRBJ2-1, with TRBD1 matching 7 bases. Looked up from germline, CDR1 is LNHDA and CDR2 is SQIVND (reference sequence). V lost 6 bases, J lost 2 bases, and 4 bases stayed unmatched. This CDR3 is 14 amino acids long. The DNA of the CDR3 is TGTGCCAGTAGGGAGACAGGGACCTACAATGAGCAGTTCTTC. This translates into CASRETGTYNEQFF.

The chain joins TRBV7-2 to TRBJ2-3; D gene uncertain. V was cut by 3 bases and J by 1 base, with 5 bases left in between. This CDR3 is 13 amino acids long. Per germline, CDR1 SGHTA and CDR2 FQGNSA. The CDR3 DNA reads as TGTGCCAGCAGCTTCCGGGGCACAGATACGCAGTATTTT. Encoded protein: CASSFRGTDTQYF.

CDR3 residues: CASSRSGGGLETQYF. The CDR3 DNA follows: TGTGCCAGCAGCCGGTCGGGCGGGGGGCTAGAGACCCAGTACTTC. V and J are TRBV3-1 (or the pseudogene TRBV3-2) and TRBJ2-5, with TRBD2 identical over 8 bases. Looked up from germline, CDR1 is LGHDT and CDR2 is YNNKEL (reference sequence). With 4 bases clipped from V and 4 bases from J, the junction kept 8 bases outside the gene matches. The CDR3 sequence is 15 residues long.

The chain links TRBV27 to TRBJ2-7; 7 positions agree with TRBD1. The V gene's germline CDR1 is MNHEY and CDR2 SMNVEV (reference sequence). J lost 10 bases, V lost 0 bases, and 9 bases had no gene match. The CDR3 sequence is 14 residues long. CDR3 amino acids: CASSLSSGWDSQYF. The CDR3 coding sequence is TGTGCCAGCAGTTTATCGTCGGGGTGGGACAGTCAGTACTTC.

The J gene is TRBJ1-1, the V gene TRBV3-1 (or the pseudogene TRBV3-2); 9 nucleotides line up with TRBD1. With V trimmed by 1 base and J by 9 bases, 6 bases remained unmatched. The CDR3 is made up of 14 amino acids. In germline, CDR1 is LGHDT, CDR2 YNNKEL (reference sequence). The CDR3 coding sequence is TGTGCCAGCAGCCAAGGCGGGACAGGGCTACAAGCTTTCTTT. It specifies CASSQGGTGLQAFF.

This chain uses TRBV15 with TRBJ2-5; TRBD2 agrees at 7 bases. Germline V CDR1 and CDR2: LNHNV, YYDKDF (reference sequence). V trimming: 4 bases; J trimming: 2 bases; junction bases outside the gene matches: 7. This CDR3 contains 15 residues. The CDR3 DNA is TGTGCCACCAGCATGGGACTAACGAATCAAGAGACCCAGTACTTC. Translating it yields CATSMGLTNQETQYF.

This clone was seen only a few times. The rearrangement joins TRBV5-5 to TRBJ1-2; 8 bases are shared with TRBD1. V gave up 1 base and J gave up 8 bases; unmatched junction bases: 13. The CDR3 runs to 16 residues. CDR1 is SGHKS and CDR2 is YYEKEE in the germline V gene (reference sequence). The CDR3 spells CASSLTLRTGLGGYTF. As DNA, the CDR3 is TGTGCCAGCAGCTTGACACTCAGGACAGGGTTGGGAGGCTACACCTTC.

The gene calls are TRBV6-5 and TRBJ1-2; 7 positions match TRBD1. This CDR3 is 14 amino acids long. Germline V gene lookup returns CDR1 MNHEY and CDR2 SVGAGI. With V trimmed by 8 bases and J by 6 bases, 12 bases remained unmatched. CDR3 nucleotides: TGTGCCAGCTCGCTCCGTGAACAGGGGAATGGCTACACCTTC. Amino acid sequence: CASSLREQGNGYTF.

The V call is TRBV4-1, the J call TRBJ2-5, with 8 bases identical to TRBD2. This CDR3 spans 14 amino acids. The trim removed 1 base at V and 2 bases at J, leaving 0 bases unmatched. Germline V gene sequence: CDR1 MGHRA, CDR2 YSYEKL. The CDR3 sequence: CASSQGLAQETQYF. CDR3 bases: TGCGCCAGCAGCCAAGGACTAGCGCAAGAGACCCAGTACTTC.

The J gene is TRBJ1-2, the V gene TRBV19; D remains unclear. V was cut by 8 bases and J by 1 base, with 11 bases left in between. This CDR3 comprises 13 residues. Germline CDR1 and CDR2: LNHDA and SQIVND (reference sequence). CDR3 in amino acids: CASHSPVNYGYTF. In DNA form, the CDR3 reads TGTGCCAGTCATAGTCCGGTTAACTATGGCTACACCTTC.

V and J are TRBV7-9 and TRBJ1-2, with 10 bases aligning to TRBD1. The junction had 7 bases not matched to a gene; V was cut back by 2 bases and J by 7 bases. Germline V CDR1 and CDR2: SEHNR, FQNEAQ (reference sequence). The CDR3 is 15 residues long. As DNA, the CDR3 is TGTGCCAGCAGCTTATCCGGGACAGGGGTCCGTGGCTACACCTTC. Protein sequence: CASSLSGTGVRGYTF.

This sequence joins TRBV5-1 and TRBJ2-2, with 13 bases identical to TRBD2. Per germline, CDR1 SGHRS and CDR2 YFSETQ. The CDR3 runs 17 residues. With 4 bases clipped from V and 2 bases from J, the junction kept 5 bases outside the gene matches. CDR3 sequence (DNA): TGCGCCAGCAGCGCCCTGGGACTAGCGGGAAACACCGGGGAGCTGTTTTTT. It codes for CASSALGLAGNTGELFF.

This clone has at least ten counts. V usage is TRBV27 and J usage is TRBJ2-7, with D possibly matching TRBD1 (6 bases). CDR1 is MNHEY, CDR2 SMNVEV, per germline (reference sequence). Trimming pared 3 bases from V and 4 bases from J, leaving 19 bases between. The CDR3 consists of 16 residues. In DNA, the CDR3 is TGTGCCAGCAGTTTTACCCCGACAGGCGCGCATTACGAGCAGTACTTC. Translated: CASSFTPTGAHYEQYF.

This clone has at least ten counts. This chain links TRBV6-6 with TRBJ1-3; 7 bases match TRBD1. CDR3 length equals 12 residues. V was clipped by 6 bases and J by 8 bases; unmatched bases: 4. The germline gives CDR1 MNHNY, CDR2 SVGAGI (reference sequence). CDR3 nucleotide sequence: TGTGCCAGCAGCTCAGGGGGGTACACCATATATTTT. Amino acids: CASSSGGYTIYF.

This clone was observed a single time. The rearrangement links TRBV19 to TRBJ2-1; D may be TRBD1 (5 bases). The ends were cut back, 6 bases at V and 0 bases at J, with 9 bases in the middle. Germline CDR1 is LNHDA and CDR2 is SQIVND (reference sequence). CDR3 length: 14 residues. CDR3 DNA sequence: TGTGCCAGTAGGTCGACAGCCTCCTACAATGAGCAGTTCTTC. Protein product: CASRSTASYNEQFF.

The rearrangement links TRBV2 to TRBJ1-5, with D tentatively TRBD1 (5 bases). Germline assignment: CDR1 SNHLY and CDR2 FYNNEI. Trimming took 6 bases from V and 0 from J, leaving 12 bases between them. CDR3 length equals 15 residues. The CDR3 protein is CASSYDSYSNQPQHF. The CDR3 DNA follows: TGTGCCAGCAGCTACGACAGTTATAGCAATCAGCCCCAGCATTTT.

The chain joins TRBV29-1 to TRBJ2-3; no clear D. The germline V and J ends were trimmed by 7 bases and 11 bases, with 13 bases remaining between them. The CDR3 runs to 10 residues. Germline-derived CDR1 and CDR2 are SQVTM and ANQGSEA. The CDR3 protein is CSARHLMQYF. For the CDR3, the DNA is TGCAGCGCTAGACACCTTATGCAGTATTTT.

The chain carries TRBV30 and TRBJ2-5, with 7 bases aligning to TRBD1. V gave up 0 bases and J gave up 6 bases; unmatched junction bases: 16. This CDR3 is 17 amino acids long. CDR1 is GTSNPN and CDR2 is SVGIG in the germline V gene (reference sequence). CDR3 in amino acids: CAWSVETGLRVEKTQYF. As DNA, the CDR3 is TGTGCCTGGAGTGTGGAGACAGGGCTCCGCGTCGAAAAGACCCAGTACTTC.

In its sample, this clone was seen once. The V call is TRBV7-9, the J call TRBJ2-1, with 8 bases lining up with TRBD2. With V trimmed by 3 bases and J by 2 bases, 9 bases remained unmatched. The CDR3 is 17 amino acids. Germline loops: CDR1 SEHNR, CDR2 FQNEAQ (reference sequence). The CDR3 sequence: CASSFRSGRSAYNEQFF. DNA for the CDR3: TGTGCCAGCAGCTTCCGGAGCGGGAGAAGCGCCTACAATGAGCAGTTCTTC.